This T cell receptor beta chain stems from a study of blood T cell repertoires in COVID-19. Looking at the study overall: The United States, Italy and Spain supplied acute and convalescent COVID-19 samples. PBMCs, B-cell-depleted T cells, or T cells provided the cDNA or gDNA that made up the material.

Germline lookup yields CDR1 SGHRS and CDR2 YFSETQ. The CDR3 is 16 amino acids. Between the trimmed V and J ends, which lost 0 bases and 0 bases, there was a span of 11 bases. Here immunoSEQ multiplex PCR was the method, and the copy in TCRdb shows in-frame clones only, minus some. The table lists 80,000 to 90,000 clones, around 84% of them singletons. The J gene is TRBJ2-3, the V gene TRBV5-1; TRBD2 might be the D (6 bases). This receptor was taken from a man aged 35 to 55 with acute or convalescent COVID-19. Sequencing was performed on peripheral blood. The CDR3 protein is CASSLDLAVSTDTQYF. As DNA, the CDR3 is TGCGCCAGCAGCTTGGATTTAGCGGTTAGCACAGATACGCAGTATTTT.